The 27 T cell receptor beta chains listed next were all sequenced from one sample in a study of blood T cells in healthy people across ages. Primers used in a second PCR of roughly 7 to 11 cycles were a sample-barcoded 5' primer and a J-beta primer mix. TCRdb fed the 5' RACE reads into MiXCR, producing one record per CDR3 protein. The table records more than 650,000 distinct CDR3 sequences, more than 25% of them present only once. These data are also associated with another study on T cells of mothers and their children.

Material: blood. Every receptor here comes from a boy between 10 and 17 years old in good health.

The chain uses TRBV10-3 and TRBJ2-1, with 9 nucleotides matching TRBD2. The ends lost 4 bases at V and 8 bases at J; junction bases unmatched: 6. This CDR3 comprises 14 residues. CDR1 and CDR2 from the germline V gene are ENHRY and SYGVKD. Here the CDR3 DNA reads TGTGCCATCAGTGGTAAGCGGGGGGTCGATGAGCAGTTCTTC. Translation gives CAISGKRGVDEQFF.

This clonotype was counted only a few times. DNA for the CDR3: TGCGCCAGCAGCCCCGGGACAGGTCCTGCCTACGAGCAGTACTTC. Its translation: CASSPGTGPAYEQYF. The J gene is TRBJ2-7, the V gene TRBV5-1; the match to TRBD1 covers 8 bases. From germline, CDR1 is SGHRS and CDR2 YFSETQ. CDR3 length: 15 residues. Trimming took 4 bases from V and 2 from J; bases not matched to a gene: 8. Full variable domain (remainder filled in from reference TRBV5-1 and TRBJ2-7): KAGVTQTPRYLIKTRGQQVTLSCSPISGHRSVSWYQQTPGQGLQFLFEYFSETQRNKGNFPGRFSGRQFSNSRSEMNVSTLELGDSALYLCASSPGTGPAYEQYFGPGTRLTVT.

CDR3 region: CASSLGGPGDYGYTF. The CDR3 DNA is TGTGCCAGCAGTTTGGGGGGTCCCGGGGACTATGGCTACACCTTC. V usage is TRBV12-3 or TRBV12-4 and J usage is TRBJ1-2; a weak D match, TRBD1 (5 bases). This CDR3 comprises 15 residues. V lost 3 bases and J 3 bases, leaving 14 bases between the germline ends.

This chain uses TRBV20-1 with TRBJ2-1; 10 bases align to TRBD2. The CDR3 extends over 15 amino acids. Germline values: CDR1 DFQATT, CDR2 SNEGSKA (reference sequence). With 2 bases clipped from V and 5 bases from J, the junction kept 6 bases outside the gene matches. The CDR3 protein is CSARLGGLADNEQFF. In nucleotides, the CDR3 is TGCAGTGCTAGACTGGGTGGACTAGCGGACAATGAGCAGTTCTTC.

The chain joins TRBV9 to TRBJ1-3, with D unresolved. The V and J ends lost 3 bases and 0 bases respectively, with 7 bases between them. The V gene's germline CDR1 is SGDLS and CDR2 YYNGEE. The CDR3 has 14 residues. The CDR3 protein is CASSGPGSGNTIYF. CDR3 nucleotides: TGTGCCAGCAGCGGACCGGGCTCTGGAAACACCATATATTTT.

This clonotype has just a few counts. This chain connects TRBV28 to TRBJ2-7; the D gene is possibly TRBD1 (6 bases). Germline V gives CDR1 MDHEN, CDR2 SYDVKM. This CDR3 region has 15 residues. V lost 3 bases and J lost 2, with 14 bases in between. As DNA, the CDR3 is TGTGCCAGCAGTTTCCCTCGGGACAACCCCTACGAGCAGTACTTC. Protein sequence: CASSFPRDNPYEQYF.

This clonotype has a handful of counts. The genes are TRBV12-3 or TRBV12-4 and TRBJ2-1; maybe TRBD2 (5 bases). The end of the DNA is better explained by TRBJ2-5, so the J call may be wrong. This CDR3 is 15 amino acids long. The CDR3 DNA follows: TGTGCCAGCAGTTTAGCCGACTATGTCGATCAGACCCAGTACTTC. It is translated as CASSLADYVDQTQYF.

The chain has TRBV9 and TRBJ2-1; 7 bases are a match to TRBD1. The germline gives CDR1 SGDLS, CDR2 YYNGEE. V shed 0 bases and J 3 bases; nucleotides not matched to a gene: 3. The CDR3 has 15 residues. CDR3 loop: CASSVEGQSYNEQFF. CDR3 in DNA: TGTGCCAGCAGCGTAGAGGGACAGAGCTACAATGAGCAGTTCTTC.

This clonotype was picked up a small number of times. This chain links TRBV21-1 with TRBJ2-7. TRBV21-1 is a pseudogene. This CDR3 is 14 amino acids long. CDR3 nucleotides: TGTGCCAGCAGCAAGGCGGGGGGCCCCGACGAGCAGTACTTC. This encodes CASSKAGGPDEQYF.

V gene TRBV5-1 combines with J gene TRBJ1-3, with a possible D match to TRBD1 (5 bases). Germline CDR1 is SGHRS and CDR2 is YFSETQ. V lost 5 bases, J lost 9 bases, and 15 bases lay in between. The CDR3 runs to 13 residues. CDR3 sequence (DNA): TGCGCCAGCAGACTCGACAGATTGGGCACCATATATTTT. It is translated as CASRLDRLGTIYF.

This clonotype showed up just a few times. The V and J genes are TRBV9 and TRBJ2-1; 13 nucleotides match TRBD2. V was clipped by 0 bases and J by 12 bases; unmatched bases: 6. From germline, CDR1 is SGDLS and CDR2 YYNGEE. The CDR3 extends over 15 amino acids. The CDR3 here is CASSVGTSGGDGQFF. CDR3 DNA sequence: TGTGCCAGCAGCGTAGGGACTAGCGGGGGCGATGGGCAGTTCTTC.

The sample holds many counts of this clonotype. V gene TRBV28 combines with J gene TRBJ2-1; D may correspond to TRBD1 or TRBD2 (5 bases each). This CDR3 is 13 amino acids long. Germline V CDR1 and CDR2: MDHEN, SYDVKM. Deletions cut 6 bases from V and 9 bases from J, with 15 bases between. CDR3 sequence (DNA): TGTGCCAGCAGCTTGGGGACCGCAGGTGAGCAGTTCTTC. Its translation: CASSLGTAGEQFF.

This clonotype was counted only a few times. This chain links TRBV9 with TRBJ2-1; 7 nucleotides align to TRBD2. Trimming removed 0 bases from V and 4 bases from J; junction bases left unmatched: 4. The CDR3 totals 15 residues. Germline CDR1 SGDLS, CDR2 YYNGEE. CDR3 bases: TGTGCCAGCAGCGTAGATCCGCGGGAGTACAATGAGCAGTTCTTC. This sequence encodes CASSVDPREYNEQFF.

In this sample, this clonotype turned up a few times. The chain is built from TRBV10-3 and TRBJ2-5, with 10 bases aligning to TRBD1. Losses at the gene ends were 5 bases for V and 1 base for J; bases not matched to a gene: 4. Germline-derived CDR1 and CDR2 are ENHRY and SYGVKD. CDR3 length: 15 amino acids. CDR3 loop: CAISSWTGGQETQYF. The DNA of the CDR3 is TGTGCCATCAGTTCTTGGACAGGGGGCCAAGAGACCCAGTACTTC.

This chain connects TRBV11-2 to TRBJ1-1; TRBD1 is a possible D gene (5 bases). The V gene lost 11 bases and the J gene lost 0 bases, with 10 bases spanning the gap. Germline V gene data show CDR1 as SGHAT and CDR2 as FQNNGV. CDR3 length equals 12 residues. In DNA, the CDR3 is TGTGCCGGTCAGACAGTGAACACTGAAGCTTTCTTT. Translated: CAGQTVNTEAFF. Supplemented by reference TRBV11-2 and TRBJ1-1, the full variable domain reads EAGVAQSPRYKIIEKRQSVAFWCNPISGHATLYWYQQILGQGPKLLIQFQNNGVVDDSQLPKDRFSAERLKGVDSTLKIQPAKLEDSAVYLCAGQTVNTEAFFGQGTRLTVV.

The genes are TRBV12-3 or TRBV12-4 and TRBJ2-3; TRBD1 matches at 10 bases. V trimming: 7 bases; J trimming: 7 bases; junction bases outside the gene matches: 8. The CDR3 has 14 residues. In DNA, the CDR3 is TGTGCCAGCATTATGACAGGGGGCTTACATACGCAGTATTTT. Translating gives CASIMTGGLHTQYF.

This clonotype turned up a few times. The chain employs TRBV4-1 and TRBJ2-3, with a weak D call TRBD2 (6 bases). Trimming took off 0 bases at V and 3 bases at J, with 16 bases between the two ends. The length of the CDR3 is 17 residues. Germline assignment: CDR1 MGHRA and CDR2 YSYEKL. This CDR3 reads CASSQDVQRAPTDTQYF. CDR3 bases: TGCGCCAGCAGCCAAGATGTTCAGCGGGCCCCAACAGATACGCAGTATTTT.

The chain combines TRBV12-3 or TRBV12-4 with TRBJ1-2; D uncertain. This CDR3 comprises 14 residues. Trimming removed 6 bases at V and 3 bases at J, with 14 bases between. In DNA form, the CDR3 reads TGTGCCAGCAGCAACGAGTGGGTGTACTATGGCTACACCTTC. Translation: CASSNEWVYYGYTF.

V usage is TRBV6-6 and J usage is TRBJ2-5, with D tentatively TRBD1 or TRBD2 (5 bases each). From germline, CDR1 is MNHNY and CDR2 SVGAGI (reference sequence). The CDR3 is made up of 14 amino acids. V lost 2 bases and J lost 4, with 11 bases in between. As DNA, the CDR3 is TGTGCCAGCAGTTACAGAGGGGTAGGAGAGACCCAGTACTTC. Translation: CASSYRGVGETQYF.

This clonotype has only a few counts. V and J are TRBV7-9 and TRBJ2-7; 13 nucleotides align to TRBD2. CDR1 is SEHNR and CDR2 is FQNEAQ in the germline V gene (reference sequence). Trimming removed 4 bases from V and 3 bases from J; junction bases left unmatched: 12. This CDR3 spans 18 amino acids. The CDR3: CASSWGLAGSSAHYEQYF. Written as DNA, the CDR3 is TGTGCCAGCAGCTGGGGACTAGCGGGGAGTTCGGCCCACTACGAGCAGTACTTC.

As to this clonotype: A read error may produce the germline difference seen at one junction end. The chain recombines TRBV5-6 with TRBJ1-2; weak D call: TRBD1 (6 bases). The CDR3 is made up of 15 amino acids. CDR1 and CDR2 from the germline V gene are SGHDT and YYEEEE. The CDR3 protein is CASSFQGIRGYGYAF. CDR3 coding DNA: TGTGCCAGCAGCTTTCAGGGGATCAGGGGCTATGGCTACGCCTTC.

CDR3 sequence reads: CASDRENTEAFF. The DNA for the CDR3 is TGTGCCAGCGATCGGGAGAACACTGAAGCTTTCTTT. The rearrangement links TRBV2 to TRBJ1-1; D is undetermined. Germline V gene lookup returns CDR1 SNHLY and CDR2 FYNNEI. CDR3 size: 12 residues. V was trimmed by 8 bases and J by 1 base, leaving 8 bases between them. Supplemented by reference TRBV2 and TRBJ1-1, the full variable domain reads EPEVTQTPSHQVTQMGQEVILRCVPISNHLYFYWYRQILGQKVEFLVSFYNNEISEKSEIFDDQFSVERPDGSNFTLKIRSTKLEDSAMYFCASDRENTEAFFGQGTRLTVV.

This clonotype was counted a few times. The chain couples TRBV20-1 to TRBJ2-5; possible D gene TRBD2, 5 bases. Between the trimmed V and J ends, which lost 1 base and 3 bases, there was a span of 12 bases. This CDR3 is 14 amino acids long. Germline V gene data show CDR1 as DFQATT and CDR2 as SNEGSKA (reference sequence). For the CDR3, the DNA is TGCAGTGCTAGAGGCTCGAGCGGAGAAGAGACCCAGTACTTC. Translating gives CSARGSSGEETQYF.

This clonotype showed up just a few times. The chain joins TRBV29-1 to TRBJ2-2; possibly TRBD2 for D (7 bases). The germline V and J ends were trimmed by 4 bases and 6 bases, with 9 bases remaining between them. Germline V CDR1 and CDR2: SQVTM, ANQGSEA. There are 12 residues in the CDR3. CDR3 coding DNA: TGCAGCGTTGGGGGGGGGCCCGGGGAGCTGTTTTTT. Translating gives CSVGGGPGELFF.

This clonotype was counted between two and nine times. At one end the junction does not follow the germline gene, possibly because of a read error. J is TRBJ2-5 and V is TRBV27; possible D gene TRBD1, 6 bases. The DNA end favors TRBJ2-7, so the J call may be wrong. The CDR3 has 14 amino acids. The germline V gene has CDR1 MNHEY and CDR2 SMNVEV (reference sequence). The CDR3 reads CASSCRQGSSEQYF. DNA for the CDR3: TGTGCCAGCAGTTGCCGTCAGGGGTCCTCCGAGCAGTACTTC.

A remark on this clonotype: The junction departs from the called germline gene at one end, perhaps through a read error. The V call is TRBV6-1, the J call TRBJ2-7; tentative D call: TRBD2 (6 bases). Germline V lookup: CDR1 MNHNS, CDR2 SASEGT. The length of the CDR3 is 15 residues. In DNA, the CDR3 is TGTACCAGCAGTGCCCGCGGGAATAGAGATAGCGAGCAGTACTTC. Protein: CTSSARGNRDSEQYF.

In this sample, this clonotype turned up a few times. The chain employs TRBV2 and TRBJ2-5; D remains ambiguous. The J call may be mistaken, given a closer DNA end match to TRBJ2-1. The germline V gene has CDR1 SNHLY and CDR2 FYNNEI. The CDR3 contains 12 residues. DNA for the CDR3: TGTGCCAGCAGTGGGGATGGGAATGAGCAGTTCTTC. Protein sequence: CASSGDGNEQFF.